Following are 17 T cell receptor beta chains from one sample sequenced in a study of blood T cell repertoires in COVID-19 (dated by TCRdb to the early 2020s). Library prep was done by the immunoSEQ multiplex PCR assay. This is the immuneACCESS table as TCRdb keeps it, with only in-frame sequences that have V and J called. A part of the clones is gone; compared with another copy, unresolved V genes explain less than half, and the rest is unexplained. Across this sample there are about 26,000 clones, with 85% to 90% seen only once. The top ten hold roughly 12% of the sample. Specimen: peripheral blood. These TCRs come from a man aged 70 or older with acute or convalescent COVID-19.

The chain links TRBV19 to TRBJ2-1; 10 positions agree with TRBD1. Germline trimming cut 7 bases from V and 5 bases from J; bases unmatched to any gene: 5. The CDR3 totals 14 residues. Germline CDR1 reads LNHDA; CDR2 reads SQIVND (reference sequence). This chain's CDR3 is CASKGDRGDNEQFF. DNA for the CDR3: TGTGCCAGTAAAGGGGACAGGGGAGACAATGAGCAGTTCTTC.

V usage is TRBV28 and J usage is TRBJ2-5; 7 bases fit TRBD1. V trimming: 9 bases; J trimming: 1 base; junction bases outside the gene matches: 23. The germline gives CDR1 MDHEN, CDR2 SYDVKM. This CDR3 is 19 amino acids long. In DNA form, the CDR3 reads TGTGCCAGTCGGACAGGAAGGGACAGACTAAAAGACCTCCAAGAGACCCAGTACTTC. It is translated as CASRTGRDRLKDLQETQYF.

The CDR3: CASSIDSGSMYNEQFF. In DNA form, the CDR3 reads TGTGCCAGTAGTATAGATTCGGGATCCATGTACAATGAGCAGTTCTTC. This rearrangement joins TRBV19 to TRBJ2-1, with D maybe TRBD2 (5 bases). The germline V gene encodes CDR1 LNHDA and CDR2 SQIVND (reference sequence). This CDR3 comprises 16 residues. Trimming left V 0 bases short and J 4 bases short, with 13 bases between.

In its sample, this clone was seen once. V usage is TRBV6-1 and J usage is TRBJ2-7; TRBD1 aligns across 7 bases. V was clipped by 8 bases and J by 3 bases; unmatched bases: 10. Looked up from germline, CDR1 is MNHNS and CDR2 is SASEGT. This CDR3 contains 14 residues. This CDR3 reads CASYSGGENYEQYF. In nucleotides, the CDR3 is TGTGCCAGCTACTCAGGGGGTGAAAACTACGAGCAGTACTTC.

This clone has a handful of counts. This chain uses TRBV7-3 with TRBJ2-1; 10 positions match TRBD2. J lost 3 bases, V lost 1 base, and 6 bases had no gene match. CDR1 and CDR2 (germline): SGHTA, FQGTGA. CDR3 size: 17 residues. In DNA form, the CDR3 reads TGTGCCAGCAGCTTAATGGCCCGGACTAGCGGCTACAATGAGCAGTTCTTC. It encodes CASSLMARTSGYNEQFF.

This chain connects TRBV19 to TRBJ2-7; 10 bases agree with TRBD2. From germline, CDR1 is LNHDA and CDR2 SQIVND (reference sequence). Trimming took 0 bases from V and 6 from J; bases not matched to a gene: 5. The CDR3 extends over 15 amino acids. CDR3 loop: CASSIDQREGREQYF. CDR3 in DNA: TGTGCCAGTAGTATAGATCAGCGGGAGGGTCGCGAGCAGTACTTC.

This chain links TRBV6-5 with TRBJ2-5, with 9 bases lining up with TRBD2. Germline-derived CDR1 and CDR2 are MNHEY and SVGAGI. The V segment lost 5 bases and the J segment 3 bases; nucleotides outside the gene matches: 4. The CDR3 extends over 14 amino acids. In DNA form, the CDR3 reads TGTGCCAGCAGTCCTGGACTAGCGAAAGAGACCCAGTACTTC. Encoded protein: CASSPGLAKETQYF.

The V call is TRBV6-5, the J call TRBJ1-1, with no clear D. CDR1 and CDR2 (germline): MNHEY, SVGAGI. The V end lost 1 base, the J end lost 4 bases, and 10 bases lay between the germline ends. This CDR3 comprises 14 residues. The CDR3 sequence is CASSYFSSGTEAFF. CDR3 nucleotides: TGTGCCAGCAGTTACTTCAGTTCGGGCACTGAAGCTTTCTTT.

The chain combines TRBV27 with TRBJ2-5; maybe TRBD2 (6 bases). Germline V gene lookup returns CDR1 MNHEY and CDR2 SMNVEV (reference sequence). Trimming stripped 5 bases from V and 4 bases from J, with 20 bases between. The CDR3 has 16 amino acids. DNA of the CDR3: TGTGCCAGCAGTCCCTCCCCGGGAGAAGTGGTAGAGACCCAGTACTTC. Translated: CASSPSPGEVVETQYF.

The chain joins TRBV11-3 to TRBJ2-7, with 9 bases aligning to TRBD2. This CDR3 has 13 residues. V lost 3 bases to trimming and J lost 6 bases; unmatched junction nucleotides: 3. Germline values: CDR1 SGHNT, CDR2 YENEEA. Here the CDR3 reads CASSFAGGIEQYF. CDR3 sequence (DNA): TGTGCCAGCAGCTTTGCGGGAGGGATCGAGCAGTACTTC.

V is TRBV4-1 and J is TRBJ2-7; D might be TRBD2 (6 bases). Between the trimmed V and J ends, which lost 1 base and 4 bases, there was a span of 14 bases. The CDR3 sequence is 15 residues long. CDR1 is MGHRA and CDR2 is YSYEKL in the germline V gene. CDR3 coding DNA: TGCGCCAGCAGCCAAGGGGGGGTAGGGCCGTACGAGCAGTACTTC. Its translation: CASSQGGVGPYEQYF.

CDR3 coding DNA: TGTGCCAGTAGTAGTCGGACAGGACAACCCGCATTGTTTTTT. Its translation is CASSSRTGQPALFF. The chain combines TRBV19 with TRBJ1-4, with 7 bases aligning to TRBD1. Germline lookup yields CDR1 LNHDA and CDR2 SQIVND (reference sequence). V shed 4 bases, J shed 15 bases, and the junction held 14 bases outside the gene matches. The CDR3 has 14 residues.

The V and J genes are TRBV3-1 (or the pseudogene TRBV3-2) and TRBJ2-4, with D perhaps TRBD1 (6 bases). The germline V gene has CDR1 LGHDT and CDR2 YNNKEL (reference sequence). The CDR3 spans 15 residues. The germline V and J ends were trimmed by 4 bases and 2 bases, with 12 bases remaining between them. The chain's CDR3 is CASSLEQGSKNIQYF. The CDR3 DNA reads as TGTGCCAGCAGCCTTGAACAGGGATCCAAAAACATTCAGTACTTC.

The chain links TRBV6-1 to TRBJ1-3; 7 nucleotides match TRBD1. Germline assignment: CDR1 MNHNS and CDR2 SASEGT. V gave up 4 bases and J gave up 2 bases; unmatched junction bases: 8. This CDR3 comprises 16 residues. The CDR3 bases are TGTGCCAGCAGTGGGCAAAGAGGGGGCACTGGAAACACCATATATTTT. This translates into CASSGQRGGTGNTIYF.

The genes are TRBV5-8 and TRBJ2-7, with D maybe TRBD1 (6 bases). V was clipped by 2 bases and J by 2 bases, with 11 bases between them. The CDR3 is made up of 14 amino acids. The germline V gene encodes CDR1 SGHTS and CDR2 YDEGEE. The CDR3 region is CASSFSDRAYEQYF. The CDR3 DNA sequence: TGTGCCAGCAGCTTCTCGGACAGAGCCTACGAGCAGTACTTC.

The chain has TRBV5-6 and TRBJ1-1; no firm D call. The V end lost 4 bases, the J end lost 0 bases, and 13 bases lay between the germline ends. CDR3 size: 15 residues. CDR1 is SGHDT, CDR2 YYEEEE, per germline. DNA for the CDR3: TGTGCCAGCAGCCGAGCCCTAGCCATGAACACTGAAGCTTTCTTT. It is translated as CASSRALAMNTEAFF.

The chain employs TRBV24-1 and TRBJ1-2; D is unclear. Trimming cost V 1 base and J 4 bases, with 9 bases left between them. The CDR3 is 14 residues long. CDR1 is KGHDR and CDR2 is SFDVKD in the germline V gene. CDR3 protein: CATSDLSGSYGYTF. CDR3 bases: TGTGCCACCAGTGATTTATCTGGGAGCTATGGCTACACCTTC.